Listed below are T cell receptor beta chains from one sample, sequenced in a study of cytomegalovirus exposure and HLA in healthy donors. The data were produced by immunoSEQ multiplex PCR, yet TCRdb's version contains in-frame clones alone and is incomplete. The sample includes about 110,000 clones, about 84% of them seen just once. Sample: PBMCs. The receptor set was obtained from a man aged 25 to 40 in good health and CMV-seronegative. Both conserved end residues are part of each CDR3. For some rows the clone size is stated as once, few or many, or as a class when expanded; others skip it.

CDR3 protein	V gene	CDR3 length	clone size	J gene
CASSRGKQNQPQHF	TRBV23-1	14	NA	TRBJ1-5
CSVELGNSGNTIYF	TRBV29-1	14	NA	TRBJ1-3
CASSRGGTEAFF	TRBV11-2	12	NA	TRBJ1-1
CASSPSPQTTSGSHTDTQYF	TRBV9	20	once	TRBJ2-3
CASSPGEYTQYF	TRBV13	12	NA	TRBJ2-3
CASSPTGGREKLFF	TRBV28	14	few	TRBJ1-4
CASIAWGDDPYEQYF	TRBV6-4	15	NA	TRBJ2-7
CASSVGGVETQYF	TRBV5-4	13	NA	TRBJ2-5
CASSPTSIYEQYF	TRBV19	13	NA	TRBJ2-7
CATSSGQGRNTEAFF	TRBV15	15	NA	TRBJ1-1
CSVGGGRLEQYF	TRBV29-1	12	NA	TRBJ2-7
CASSDSIRDRASLNQPQHF	TRBV6-1	19	NA	TRBJ1-5
CATQGRNTEAFF	TRBV27	12	NA	TRBJ1-1
CASSRGGGAWTEAFF	TRBV4-1	15	NA	TRBJ1-1
CATGLYEQYF	TRBV2	10	NA	TRBJ2-7
CASSLYRANTEAFF	TRBV28	14	NA	TRBJ1-1
CAISERQGATGEQYF	TRBV10-3	15	NA	TRBJ2-7
CASSLLGRGGSGGPTDTQYF	TRBV7-3	20	NA	TRBJ2-3
CASSVGQGWTEAFF	TRBV9	14	NA	TRBJ1-1
CASSYLGTWITF	TRBV7-9	12	NA	TRBJ1-2
CASRLLAVQETQYF	TRBV7-9	14	NA	TRBJ2-5
CASSDSIAQSSYNEQFF	TRBV9	17	NA	TRBJ2-1
CASSESPGTAKNIQYF	TRBV25-1	16	NA	TRBJ2-4
CASSARQGSNEKLFF	TRBV9	15	NA	TRBJ1-4
CASRPFAGIQETQYF	TRBV28	15	once	TRBJ2-5
CASNPDRIMNTEAFF	TRBV6-1	15	NA	TRBJ1-1
CSASLVPSSPTEAFF	TRBV29-1	15	NA	TRBJ1-1
CASSLILAGGNEQFF	TRBV11-2	15	NA	TRBJ2-1
CASTPGLSTDTQYF	TRBV7-2	14	NA	TRBJ2-3
CASSEFPLTSGEQYF	TRBV2	15	NA	TRBJ2-7
CASKKRWMLNTEAFF	TRBV6-5	15	NA	TRBJ1-1
CASSEKTGGQETQYF	TRBV6-1	15	NA	TRBJ2-5
CASSDSGGHNEQFF	TRBV6-4	14	NA	TRBJ2-1
CASSEFGGASTDTQYF	TRBV6-4	16	NA	TRBJ2-3
CASNQQSQQGRGKLFF	TRBV11-2	16	once	TRBJ1-4
CASSLGGVDGYTF	TRBV27	13	NA	TRBJ1-2
CASSSPGPAYEQYF	TRBV7-9	14	NA	TRBJ2-7
CASSESGTANYGYTF	TRBV9	15	NA	TRBJ1-2
CASSYSRGREQYF	TRBV6-5	13	NA	TRBJ2-7
CASSSPGGANQPQHF	TRBV28	15	NA	TRBJ1-5
CASSLDVGDSGNQPQHF	TRBV7-8	17	NA	TRBJ1-5
CASSSTGSRLGNTIYF	TRBV5-4	16	NA	TRBJ1-3
CASSEYVMNTEAFF	TRBV7-2	14	NA	TRBJ1-1
CSALWGGLVNEQFF	TRBV29-1	14	NA	TRBJ2-1
CAWSVQAYSNQPQHF	TRBV30	15	once	TRBJ1-5
CASSEAGQTYGTEAFF	TRBV6-1	16	NA	TRBJ1-1
CASSPGLVGYEQFF	TRBV11-3	14	NA	TRBJ2-1
CASSDRASGGKETQYF	TRBV10-2	16	NA	TRBJ2-5
CASSRDRGNSPLHF	TRBV6-5	14	once	TRBJ1-6
CSVEDLRGGETQYF	TRBV29-1	14	NA	TRBJ2-5
CASSGAQGDQAFF	TRBV9	13	NA	TRBJ1-1
CSARWGDKLFF	TRBV20-1	11	NA	TRBJ1-4